This T cell receptor beta chain was captured in a study of T-cell memory formation after mild COVID-19. This clonotype came up a few times. TCR alpha and TCR beta cDNA libraries carrying sample barcodes and UMIs came from 5'RACE with constant-segment primers. MiXCR, applied by TCRdb to the 5' RACE reads, yields one record per CDR3 protein. This sample has over 300,000 distinct CDR3 sequences; 20% to 25% occur once, and the top ten carry roughly 21%. CDR3 length: 15 amino acids. CDR1 DFQATT and CDR2 SNEGSKA come from the germline V gene (reference sequence). V lost 5 bases to trimming and J lost 1 base; unmatched junction nucleotides: 9.

Sequenced material: PBMCs or a T cell subset sorted from them (not recorded which). V and J are TRBV20-1 and TRBJ1-2, with 8 nucleotides matching TRBD1. The TCR originated in a man aged 18 to 35 who had mild COVID-19 (a few samples of this study predate the infection). Cell type and time point are not known. CDR3 nucleotide sequence: TGCAGTGCTCGGGACAGGACGATCCGTAACTATGGCTACACCTTC. Protein sequence: CSARDRTIRNYGYTF.